These 20 T cell receptor beta chains were sequenced from one sample in a study of Ad26.COV2.S vaccination and SARS-CoV-2 variants. The treatment denotes: 19 received Ad26.COV2.S at low or high dose, single or two shots; 5 received placebo; per-sample allocation not given. Specimens were obtained on day 63 following the first vaccine or placebo injection. The protocol was immunoSEQ multiplex PCR, while the TCRdb copy is restricted to in-frame clones and leaves out a portion. The sample carries approximately 400,000 clones, approximately 83% recorded once. The sequencing used peripheral blood, collected in a trial of Ad26.COV2.S vaccine versus placebo. These receptors originate from a person between 18 and 59 years old who received the Ad26.COV2.S COVID-19 vaccine or a placebo.

This chain joins TRBV5-1 and TRBJ1-1; D is unclear. The length of the CDR3 is 14 residues. Germline assignment: CDR1 SGHRS and CDR2 YFSETQ. V shed 0 bases and J shed 6 bases, with 12 bases lying between them. CDR3 sequence reads: CASSLDGAGSEAFF. The CDR3 bases are TGCGCCAGCAGCTTGGACGGTGCAGGCTCTGAAGCTTTCTTT.

The rearrangement links TRBV4-3 to TRBJ2-1, with D hard to call. Trimming cost V 0 bases and J 2 bases, with 11 bases left between them. The CDR3 extends over 16 amino acids. Germline-derived CDR1 and CDR2 are LGHNA and YSLEER. The CDR3: CASSQDLGFTYNEQFF. CDR3 nucleotide sequence: TGCGCCAGCAGCCAAGATTTAGGGTTTACCTACAATGAGCAGTTCTTC.

The V gene is TRBV6-2 or TRBV6-3, the J gene TRBJ2-5; D may be TRBD2 (5 bases). Between the trimmed V and J ends, which lost 7 bases and 9 bases, there was a span of 24 bases. Germline V CDR1 and CDR2: MNHEY, SVGEGT. The CDR3 runs to 15 residues. The CDR3 DNA sequence: TGTGCCAGCAACCCAAACCAAAACACTAGTCCTCCCCAGTACTTC. It specifies CASNPNQNTSPPQYF.

The chain joins TRBV11-3 to TRBJ1-6, with D perhaps TRBD1 (5 bases). This CDR3 spans 15 amino acids. Trimming took off 5 bases at V and 7 bases at J, with 15 bases between the two ends. Germline V gives CDR1 SGHNT, CDR2 YENEEA. CDR3 protein: CASSPGTSLNSPLHF. CDR3 sequence (DNA): TGTGCCAGCAGCCCCGGGACTTCCCTCAATTCACCCCTCCACTTT. The full variable domain, completed using reference TRBV11-3 and TRBJ1-6, is EAGVVQSPRYKIIEKKQPVAFWCNPISGHNTLYWYLQNLGQGPELLIRYENEEAVDDSQLPKDRFSAERLKGVDSTLKIQPAELGDSAVYLCASSPGTSLNSPLHFGNGTRLTVT.

The chain links TRBV2 to TRBJ2-7; D is perhaps TRBD1 (5 bases). The CDR3 contains 12 residues. Germline V gene sequence: CDR1 SNHLY, CDR2 FYNNEI. V lost 7 bases to trimming and J lost 3 bases, with 10 bases between them. The CDR3 DNA follows: TGTGCCAGCAAAGACAGACTCTACGAGCAGTACTTC. Its protein is CASKDRLYEQYF.

This chain connects TRBV11-2 to TRBJ2-5; the D gene is possibly TRBD2 (5 bases). The CDR3 runs 14 residues. CDR1 and CDR2 (germline): SGHAT, FQNNGV. Trimming removed 1 base from V and 2 bases from J, with 8 bases in between. The DNA of the CDR3 is TGTGCCAGCAGCTTAGTAGAGGGACAAGAGACCCAGTACTTC. This sequence encodes CASSLVEGQETQYF. The whole variable domain, remainder taken from reference TRBV11-2 and TRBJ2-5, is EAGVAQSPRYKIIEKRQSVAFWCNPISGHATLYWYQQILGQGPKLLIQFQNNGVVDDSQLPKDRFSAERLKGVDSTLKIQPAKLEDSAVYLCASSLVEGQETQYFGPGTRLLVL.

This chain uses TRBV11-3 with TRBJ1-1; no reliable D call. V lost 4 bases, J lost 2 bases, and 8 bases lay in between. The CDR3 runs 13 residues. Germline V lookup: CDR1 SGHNT, CDR2 YENEEA. The CDR3 DNA reads as TGTGCCAGCAGCTCCGCTAGAAACACTGAAGCTTTCTTT. Protein sequence: CASSSARNTEAFF.

J is TRBJ2-1 and V is TRBV23-1; the D gene is possibly TRBD2 (6 bases). TRBV23-1 is sorted into the ORF group, with uncertain function. The CDR3 contains 15 residues. The ends were cut back, 4 bases at V and 5 bases at J, with 15 bases in the middle. The CDR3 here is CASSPPGGVDNEQFF. The DNA for the CDR3 is TGCGCCAGCAGTCCCCCCGGGGGAGTCGACAATGAGCAGTTCTTC.

The rearrangement uses TRBV6-2 or TRBV6-3 and TRBJ2-7; no clear D. V lost 0 bases and J 3 bases, leaving 9 bases between the germline ends. This CDR3 is built from 14 residues. CDR1 MNHEY and CDR2 SVGEGT come from the germline V gene. The CDR3 sequence is CASSYSRSSYEQYF. As DNA, the CDR3 is TGTGCCAGCAGTTACTCGAGATCCAGCTACGAGCAGTACTTC.

The chain is built from TRBV9 and TRBJ1-1; D is uncertain. V was trimmed by 4 bases and J by 0 bases, leaving 7 bases between them. The CDR3 length is 13 residues. Looked up from germline, CDR1 is SGDLS and CDR2 is YYNGEE. CDR3 in amino acids: CASSIRVNTEAFF. DNA for the CDR3: TGTGCCAGCAGCATACGGGTGAACACTGAAGCTTTCTTT.

V gene TRBV2 combines with J gene TRBJ1-5; D is unresolved. The CDR3 extends over 12 amino acids. Germline CDR1 reads SNHLY; CDR2 reads FYNNEI. V was shortened by 4 bases and J by 4 bases, with 5 bases between the two germline ends. The CDR3 protein is CASSGENQPQHF. CDR3 bases: TGTGCCAGCAGTGGGGAGAATCAGCCCCAGCATTTT. The full variable domain, its missing parts supplied by reference TRBV2 and TRBJ1-5, is EPEVTQTPSHQVTQMGQEVILRCVPISNHLYFYWYRQILGQKVEFLVSFYNNEISEKSEIFDDQFSVERPDGSNFTLKIRSTKLEDSAMYFCASSGENQPQHFGDGTRLSIL.

The chain combines TRBV4-1 with TRBJ2-2; perhaps TRBD2 as D (6 bases). The V end was cut by 6 bases, the J end by 0 bases, with 14 bases between. The CDR3 loop spans 16 amino acids. The V gene's germline CDR1 is MGHRA and CDR2 YSYEKL. CDR3 residues: CASRIRAGPNTGELFF. The CDR3 region has the DNA TGCGCCAGCAGAATACGGGCGGGACCGAACACCGGGGAGCTGTTTTTT.

The gene calls are TRBV7-7 and TRBJ2-3, with TRBD2 matching over 8 bases. The V and J ends lost 1 base and 10 bases, in that order; junction bases with no gene match: 7. This CDR3 contains 14 residues. Germline V gene lookup returns CDR1 SSHAT and CDR2 FNYEAQ (reference sequence). The CDR3 nucleotides read TGTGCCAGCAGCTTAGGAGCGGGAGTCGATCCGCAGTATTTT. Residues: CASSLGAGVDPQYF.

This clone was seen just once. The J gene is TRBJ2-7, the V gene TRBV27; D remains unclear. This CDR3 is 15 amino acids long. The germline V and J ends were trimmed by 3 bases and 0 bases, with 12 bases remaining between them. Germline CDR1 reads MNHEY; CDR2 reads SMNVEV (reference sequence). This chain's CDR3 is CASSFLKESSYEQYF. The CDR3, as DNA: TGTGCCAGCAGTTTTTTGAAGGAAAGCTCCTACGAGCAGTACTTC.

This clone was recorded once. The chain employs TRBV30 and TRBJ2-3, with 14 bases fitting TRBD2. The CDR3 loop spans 16 amino acids. The ends lost 5 bases at V and 4 bases at J; junction bases unmatched: 8. Germline V gene sequence: CDR1 GTSNPN, CDR2 SVGIG (reference sequence). Written as DNA, the CDR3 is TGTGCCTGGGCCCCGGGACTAGCGGGAGTATCAGATACGCAGTATTTT. Its protein is CAWAPGLAGVSDTQYF.

This clone has just one count. The J gene is TRBJ1-2, the V gene TRBV12-5; no reliable D call. The germline V gene has CDR1 LGHNT and CDR2 FRNRAP. The V gene lost 4 bases and the J gene lost 2 bases, with 17 bases spanning the gap. The CDR3 length is 16 residues. The DNA of the CDR3 is TGTGCTAGTGGTTCCCCGTACAGCGGCAGAAACTATGGCTACACCTTC. Protein: CASGSPYSGRNYGYTF.

A remark on this clone: In the same sample, other DNA sequences code for this CDR3. V gene TRBV18 combines with J gene TRBJ2-5; D remains unclear. Germline V gene sequence: CDR1 KGHSH, CDR2 LQKENI. V was trimmed by 5 bases and J by 2 bases, leaving 6 bases between them. The CDR3 has 12 residues. The chain's CDR3 is CASSGQQETQYF. In nucleotides, the CDR3 is TGTGCCAGCTCAGGGCAACAAGAGACCCAGTACTTC.

The V gene is TRBV6-5, the J gene TRBJ2-7; a possible D gene is TRBD2 (6 bases). Trimming shortened V by 2 bases and J by 5 bases, and 13 bases separated the two germline ends. The germline V gene encodes CDR1 MNHEY and CDR2 SVGAGI. This CDR3 has 14 residues. The CDR3 DNA sequence: TGTGCCAGCAGTTACACTTCGGGGGAAAACGAGCAGTACTTC. It codes for CASSYTSGENEQYF.

V and J are TRBV2 and TRBJ2-7; D remains unclear. CDR1 and CDR2 (germline): SNHLY, FYNNEI. The ends were cut back, 6 bases at V and 6 bases at J, with 9 bases in the middle. The CDR3 has 11 amino acids. CDR3 coding DNA: TGTGCCAGCAGGAACTCAGTCGAGCAGTACTTC. This codes for CASRNSVEQYF.

The chain employs TRBV6-2 or TRBV6-3 and TRBJ2-5; D may be TRBD1 or TRBD2 (5 bases each). Germline V gives CDR1 MNHEY, CDR2 SVGEGT. V was pared by 6 bases and J by 9 bases, with 11 bases between. This CDR3 contains 11 residues. The CDR3 region is CASSNGAAQYF. The CDR3 bases are TGTGCCAGCAGCAACGGGGCGGCCCAGTACTTC.